This T cell receptor (beta chain) was captured in a study of graft-versus-host responses after intestinal transplantation. Looking at the study overall: Isolated intestinal, liver-intestinal, or multivisceral transplants were what recipients had. Study-level points and caveats: Patients who carried graft-donor T cell macrochimerism also had high graft-versus-host to host-versus-graft clonal ratios in their allografts.

Germline CDR1 is SGDLS and CDR2 is YYNGEE. V was clipped by 3 bases and J by 3 bases, with 13 bases between them. This CDR3 has 15 residues. The protocol was immunoSEQ multiplex PCR, while the TCRdb copy is restricted to in-frame clones and leaves out a portion. The sample gives some 40,000 clones, about nine tenths of which show up once; 7.1% is in the top ten. This clone is a singleton in its sample. Antigen unknown. The sequence was obtained from a human patient who received an intestinal transplant, so some T cells may come from the graft donor. The material sequenced was PBMCs, taken 267 days after transplant. The V and J genes are TRBV9 and TRBJ2-1, with D possibly matching TRBD2 (7 bases). The chain's CDR3 is CASSARGLLYNEQFF. The CDR3 DNA reads TGTGCCAGCAGCGCGCGGGGGCTTCTCTACAATGAGCAGTTCTTC.